The 27 T cell receptor beta chains reported below all come from one sample, sequenced in a study of blood T cell repertoires in COVID-19. The repertoire was sequenced with immunoSEQ multiplex PCR; TCRdb's copy has only in-frame clones and lacks some. The top ten hold 25% to 30% of the sample, which has about 54,000 clones, approximately 90% seen once. Specimen: peripheral blood. These receptors originate from a human donor in a cohort sampled during active COVID-19.

This clone came up once. This rearrangement joins TRBV5-1 to TRBJ1-5, with D maybe TRBD1 (5 bases). V shed 0 bases and J shed 1 base, with 11 bases lying between them. This CDR3 has 16 amino acids. Germline loops: CDR1 SGHRS, CDR2 YFSETQ. The CDR3 here is CASSLEPAGSNQPQHF. CDR3 bases: TGCGCCAGCAGCTTGGAACCGGCAGGGAGCAATCAGCCCCAGCATTTT.

The V call is TRBV7-9, the J call TRBJ2-3, with no clear D. V shed 3 bases and J shed 5 bases, with 9 bases lying between them. The V gene's germline CDR1 is SEHNR and CDR2 FQNEAQ (reference sequence). CDR3 length equals 13 residues. The DNA for the CDR3 is TGTGCCAGCAGCTTGAGTTCTGTAGATACGCAGTATTTT. Encoded protein: CASSLSSVDTQYF.

The V and J genes are TRBV2 and TRBJ2-3; 9 nucleotides line up with TRBD2. CDR3 length equals 16 residues. The V gene end was trimmed by 4 bases and the J gene end by 5 bases; junction bases not matched to a gene: 10. CDR1 is SNHLY, CDR2 FYNNEI, per germline. CDR3 coding DNA: TGTGCCAGCAGTGGAGAGGCGGGGGGGATAGTAGATACGCAGTATTTT. This sequence encodes CASSGEAGGIVDTQYF.

The rearrangement links TRBV5-6 to TRBJ2-4; TRBD1 agrees at 7 bases. Germline CDR1 and CDR2: SGHDT and YYEEEE. The CDR3 is 11 amino acids. With V trimmed by 4 bases and J by 16 bases, 8 bases remained unmatched. The CDR3 coding sequence is TGTGCCAGCAGCACCGACCGGGACAGCTACTTC. It codes for CASSTDRDSYF.

Only a few counts were recorded for this clone. V is TRBV30 and J is TRBJ2-2, with 7 bases lining up with TRBD2. The length of the CDR3 is 14 residues. The trim removed 7 bases at V and 5 bases at J, leaving 10 bases unmatched. Germline CDR1 reads GTSNPN; CDR2 reads SVGIG (reference sequence). This chain's CDR3 is CASYKPGGTGELFF. In DNA form, the CDR3 reads TGTGCCTCCTATAAACCCGGGGGGACCGGGGAGCTGTTTTTT.

This CDR3 is CASSLNRDPNRSYEQYF. DNA for the CDR3: TGTGCCAGCAGTCTAAACCGAGACCCTAATAGGAGCTACGAGCAGTACTTC. The chain is built from TRBV27 and TRBJ2-7; D is ambiguous. Germline assignment: CDR1 MNHEY and CDR2 SMNVEV (reference sequence). V was trimmed by 5 bases and J by 3 bases, leaving 23 bases between them. The CDR3 consists of 17 residues.

This chain connects TRBV6-5 to TRBJ2-2; D uncertain. Trimming left V 1 base short and J 0 bases short, with 6 bases between. CDR1 and CDR2 (germline): MNHEY, SVGAGI. The CDR3 extends over 15 amino acids. This CDR3 is CASSYFISNTGELFF. In DNA form, the CDR3 reads TGTGCCAGCAGTTACTTTATCTCGAACACCGGGGAGCTGTTTTTT.

This chain joins TRBV12-5 and TRBJ1-2; TRBD1 aligns across 7 bases. V was pared by 3 bases and J by 5 bases, with 9 bases of the junction left unmatched. CDR1 and CDR2 from the germline V gene are LGHNT and FRNRAP. This CDR3 comprises 15 residues. The chain's CDR3 is CASGFGDRIFYGYTF. Here the CDR3 DNA reads TGTGCTAGTGGTTTTGGGGACAGAATTTTTTATGGCTACACCTTC. The variable domain in full, completed from reference TRBV12-5 and TRBJ1-2, reads DARVTQTPRHKVTEMGQEVTMRCQPILGHNTVFWYRQTMMQGLELLAYFRNRAPLDDSGMPKDRFSAEMPDATLATLKIQPSEPRDSAVYFCASGFGDRIFYGYTFGSGTRLTVV.

CDR3 amino acids: CASNLGTGRAQYF. The CDR3 nucleotides are TGTGCCAGCAACTTGGGAACGGGGAGGGCCCAGTACTTC. The chain is built from TRBV7-9 and TRBJ2-5; 7 bases match TRBD2. CDR1 is SEHNR, CDR2 FQNEAQ, per germline (reference sequence). The CDR3 consists of 13 residues. V gave up 7 bases and J gave up 9 bases; unmatched junction bases: 11.

This clone was seen once. The chain carries TRBV18 and TRBJ2-1, with 8 bases that match TRBD2. The germline CDR1 and CDR2 sequences are KGHSH and LQKENI. J gave up 5 bases and V 2 bases, and 5 bases lay outside the gene matches. CDR3 size: 15 residues. CDR3: CASSPIGGDNNEQFF. The DNA for the CDR3 is TGTGCCAGCTCACCAATCGGGGGGGATAACAATGAGCAGTTCTTC.

The rearrangement links TRBV5-1 to TRBJ1-4; D not certain. CDR1 is SGHRS, CDR2 YFSETQ, per germline. This CDR3 spans 14 amino acids. The ends were cut back, 2 bases at V and 5 bases at J, with 10 bases in the middle. The CDR3 nucleotides are TGCGCCAGCAGCTTCCGTCCGAGGAATGAAAAACTGTTTTTT. It is translated as CASSFRPRNEKLFF.

The genes are TRBV5-6 and TRBJ1-1, with D tentatively TRBD1 (6 bases). The CDR3 totals 13 residues. Looked up from germline, CDR1 is SGHDT and CDR2 is YYEEEE. Trimming pared 4 bases from V and 4 bases from J, leaving 11 bases between. The CDR3 nucleotides read TGTGCCAGCAGCCAGGACAGTACCACTGAAGCTTTCTTT. Its protein is CASSQDSTTEAFF.

The chain uses TRBV30 and TRBJ2-3, with 7 bases fitting TRBD2. The V and J ends lost 3 bases and 6 bases, in that order; junction bases with no gene match: 18. Germline-derived CDR1 and CDR2 are GTSNPN and SVGIG (reference sequence). The CDR3 is made up of 17 amino acids. CDR3 sequence: CAWSYPWGGVRTDTQYF. Written as DNA, the CDR3 is TGTGCCTGGAGCTACCCCTGGGGAGGGGTCCGGACGGATACGCAGTATTTT.

This rearrangement joins TRBV3-1 (or the pseudogene TRBV3-2) to TRBJ2-1; perhaps TRBD2 as D (5 bases). CDR3 length: 13 amino acids. V was pared by 5 bases and J by 3 bases, with 8 bases between. Per germline, CDR1 LGHDT and CDR2 YNNKEL (reference sequence). CDR3 DNA: TGTGCCAGCAGCATCCGGGGCTACAATGAGCAGTTCTTC. This codes for CASSIRGYNEQFF.

V is TRBV5-4 and J is TRBJ2-1; 14 bases map to TRBD2. From germline, CDR1 is SGHNT and CDR2 YYREEE (reference sequence). The CDR3 is 16 residues long. The V segment lost 4 bases and the J segment 8 bases; nucleotides outside the gene matches: 8. The CDR3 DNA sequence: TGTGCCAGCAGCGCGGGGACTAGCGGGAGCGGAGATGAGCAGTTCTTC. This gives the protein CASSAGTSGSGDEQFF. The whole variable domain, filled in from reference TRBV5-4 and TRBJ2-1, reads ETGVTQSPTHLIKTRGQQVTLRCSSQSGHNTVSWYQQALGQGPQFIFQYYREEENGRGNFPPRFSGLQFPNYSSELNVNALELDDSALYLCASSAGTSGSGDEQFFGPGTRLTVL.

The CDR3 loop is CASSRPGTDTGELFF. The CDR3 nucleotides are TGCGCCAGCAGCCGACCCGGGACTGACACCGGGGAGCTGTTTTTT. The V call is TRBV5-1, the J call TRBJ2-2, with D perhaps matching TRBD2 (6 bases). CDR3 length: 15 amino acids. CDR1 and CDR2 from the germline V gene are SGHRS and YFSETQ. The V gene lost 4 bases and the J gene lost 3 bases, with 13 bases spanning the gap.

This chain's CDR3 is CASSLRFTSTDTQYF. The DNA for the CDR3 is TGTGCCAGCAGCCTAAGATTCACTAGCACAGATACGCAGTATTTT. The chain combines TRBV7-8 with TRBJ2-3; D remains ambiguous. Trimming left V 5 bases short and J 0 bases short, with 12 bases between. Looked up from germline, CDR1 is SGHVS and CDR2 is FQNEAQ. This CDR3 region has 15 residues.

This chain links TRBV5-1 with TRBJ2-7; 9 bases are shared with TRBD1. The CDR3 is 14 residues long. Germline CDR1 and CDR2: SGHRS and YFSETQ. V gave up 4 bases and J gave up 3 bases; unmatched junction bases: 5. The DNA for the CDR3 is TGCGCCAGCAGCGACGGACAGGGGTTCTACGAGCAGTACTTC. Translation gives CASSDGQGFYEQYF.

The chain recombines TRBV21-1 with TRBJ2-2; the DNA was not used to check the table's D call, TRBD2. TRBV21-1 is classified as a pseudogene. CDR3 length: 19 residues. CDR3 sequence (DNA): TGTGCCAGCAGCAAAGAAGGGACTAGCGGGAGGCAAAGGACCGGGGAGCTGTTTTTT. It encodes CASSKEGTSGRQRTGELFF.

This chain links TRBV27 with TRBJ2-1; D is undetermined. Germline lookup yields CDR1 MNHEY and CDR2 SMNVEV (reference sequence). This CDR3 spans 11 amino acids. Trimming cost V 4 bases and J 10 bases, with 8 bases left between them. CDR3 sequence: CASSSSSEQFF. The CDR3 DNA sequence: TGTGCCAGCAGTTCCTCCTCGGAGCAGTTCTTC.

The chain is built from TRBV28 and TRBJ1-5; possibly TRBD1 for D (5 bases). The V end was cut by 4 bases, the J end by 4 bases, with 8 bases between. CDR3 length: 13 amino acids. The germline gives CDR1 MDHEN, CDR2 SYDVKM. CDR3 in amino acids: CASSSQGNQPQHF. CDR3 sequence (DNA): TGTGCCAGCAGTTCGCAGGGAAATCAGCCCCAGCATTTT.

The chain uses TRBV7-9 and TRBJ1-4; D is undetermined. Trimming pared 2 bases from V and 7 bases from J, leaving 14 bases between. The CDR3 is 15 amino acids. Germline values: CDR1 SEHNR, CDR2 FQNEAQ (reference sequence). CDR3 residues: CASSLRSGEGEKLFF. CDR3 bases: TGTGCCAGCAGCTTAAGGTCTGGGGAGGGTGAAAAACTGTTTTTT.

V gene TRBV21-1 combines with J gene TRBJ1-5; TRBD1 is the table's D call and was not checked against the DNA. TRBV21-1 is a pseudogene. The CDR3 extends over 13 amino acids. The CDR3 loop reads CASTGTVNQPQHF. The CDR3 region has the DNA TGTGCCAGCACCGGGACAGTGAATCAGCCCCAGCATTTT.

The genes are TRBV5-4 and TRBJ2-1; 9 bases align to TRBD1. CDR3 size: 14 residues. Germline CDR1 SGHNT, CDR2 YYREEE (reference sequence). V shed 0 bases and J 10 bases; nucleotides not matched to a gene: 5. The CDR3 DNA reads TGTGCCAGCAGCTTGGAACAGGGGGCTGGAGAGCAGTTCTTC. This gives the protein CASSLEQGAGEQFF.

The sample holds one count of this clone. The V and J genes are TRBV11-2 and TRBJ1-2; 8 bases fit TRBD1. V dropped 1 base and J dropped 6; count of bases not matched to a gene: 4. Germline V gene lookup returns CDR1 SGHAT and CDR2 FQNNGV. The CDR3 is 14 residues long. DNA for the CDR3: TGTGCCAGCAGCTTAGTGACAGGGGAGAATGGCTACACCTTC. This codes for CASSLVTGENGYTF.

The CDR3 loop reads CASSQVPTGLQPQHF. For the CDR3, the DNA is TGCGCCAGCAGCCAAGTCCCGACAGGGCTTCAGCCCCAGCATTTT. The V gene is TRBV4-1, the J gene TRBJ1-5; 7 nucleotides match TRBD1. Per the germline V gene, CDR1 is MGHRA and CDR2 is YSYEKL. The CDR3 totals 15 residues. Trimming cost V 1 base and J 6 bases; bases outside gene matches: 6.

V gene TRBV27 combines with J gene TRBJ1-5; TRBD1 agrees at 9 bases. This CDR3 is 17 amino acids long. Trimming cost V 8 bases and J 2 bases; bases outside gene matches: 13. CDR1 and CDR2 from the germline V gene are MNHEY and SMNVEV (reference sequence). The DNA for the CDR3 is TGTGCCAGCTCACTGCCACTCTGGACAGGGGGCAATCAGCCCCAGCATTTT. Translated, it gives CASSLPLWTGGNQPQHF.